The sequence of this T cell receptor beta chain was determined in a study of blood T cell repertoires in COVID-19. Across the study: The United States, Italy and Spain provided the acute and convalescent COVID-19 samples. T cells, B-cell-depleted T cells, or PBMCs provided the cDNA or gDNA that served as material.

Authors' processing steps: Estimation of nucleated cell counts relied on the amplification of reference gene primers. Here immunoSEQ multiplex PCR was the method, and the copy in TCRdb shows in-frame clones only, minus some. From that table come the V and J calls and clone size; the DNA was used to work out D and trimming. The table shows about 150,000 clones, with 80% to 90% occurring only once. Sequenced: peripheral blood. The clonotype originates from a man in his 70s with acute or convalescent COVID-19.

The CDR3 is CASSPNRGPGGYTF. The DNA of the CDR3 is TGTGCCAGCAGCCCGAACAGGGGGCCGGGTGGCTACACCTTC. The V call is TRBV7-2, the J call TRBJ1-2; 9 bases are shared with TRBD1. V trimming: 5 bases; J trimming: 7 bases; junction bases outside the gene matches: 8. Germline V gene sequence: CDR1 SGHTA, CDR2 FQGNSA. The CDR3 totals 14 residues.